This T cell receptor beta chain was recorded in a study of T-cell memory formation after mild COVID-19. As for the study in general: TCR clusters mostly belonged to single donors. Overall study results and limits: For second-wave clones that peaked at day 37, SARS-CoV-2 specificity went unverified.

In the case of this clonotype: Its antigen remains unknown.

This CDR3 comprises 15 residues. V lost 4 bases, J lost 1 base, and 2 bases stayed unmatched. Germline CDR1 is SQVTM and CDR2 is ANQGSEA. TCRdb reanalysed the 5' RACE reads using MiXCR and keeps one entry per CDR3 protein. The sample holds some 45,000 distinct CDR3 sequences, 25% to 35% seen once. The source is a man aged 18-30 years who had mild COVID-19 (a few samples of this study predate the infection). Cell type and time point are not known. The chain has TRBV29-1 and TRBJ2-5; 14 bases are shared with TRBD2. The specimen was PBMCs or a T cell subset sorted from them (not recorded which). The DNA for the CDR3 is TGCAGCGTTGCGACTAGCGGGGGGGCCCAAGAGACCCAGTACTTC. It specifies CSVATSGGAQETQYF.